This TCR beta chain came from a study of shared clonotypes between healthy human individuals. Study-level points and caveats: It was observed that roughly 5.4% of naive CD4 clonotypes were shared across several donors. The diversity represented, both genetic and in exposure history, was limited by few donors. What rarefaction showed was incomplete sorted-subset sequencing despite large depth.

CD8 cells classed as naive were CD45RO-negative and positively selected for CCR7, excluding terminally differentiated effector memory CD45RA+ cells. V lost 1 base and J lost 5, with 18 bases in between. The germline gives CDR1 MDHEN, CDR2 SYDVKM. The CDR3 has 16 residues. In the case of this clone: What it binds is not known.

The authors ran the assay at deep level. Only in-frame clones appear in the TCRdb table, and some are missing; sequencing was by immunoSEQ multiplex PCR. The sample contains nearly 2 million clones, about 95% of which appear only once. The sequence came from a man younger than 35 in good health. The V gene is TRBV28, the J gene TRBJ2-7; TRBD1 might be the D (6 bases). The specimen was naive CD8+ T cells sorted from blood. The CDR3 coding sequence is TGTGCCAGCAGTTTATCGGGCAGGGGTTTCGGGGACGAGCAGTACTTC. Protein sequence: CASSLSGRGFGDEQYF.